This T cell receptor beta chain was identified during a study of control samples from healthy donors and cancer patients. Trimming shortened V by 5 bases and J by 8 bases, and 18 bases separated the two germline ends. This CDR3 is 14 amino acids long. Germline values: CDR1 LGHNT, CDR2 FRNRAP. Sequencing was performed with immunoSEQ multiplex PCR; in TCRdb, only in-frame clones are kept and a portion is missing. The sample yields roughly 50,000 clones, approximately 95% seen once. Sequencing input: blood. This chain joins TRBV12-5 and TRBJ1-2, with D perhaps TRBD1 (5 bases). The source is a woman aged 25 to 39 in good health. The CDR3 region has the DNA TGTGCTAGTGGTAACGACAGCCCCTTCTCGGGCTACACCTTC. Translating it yields CASGNDSPFSGYTF.